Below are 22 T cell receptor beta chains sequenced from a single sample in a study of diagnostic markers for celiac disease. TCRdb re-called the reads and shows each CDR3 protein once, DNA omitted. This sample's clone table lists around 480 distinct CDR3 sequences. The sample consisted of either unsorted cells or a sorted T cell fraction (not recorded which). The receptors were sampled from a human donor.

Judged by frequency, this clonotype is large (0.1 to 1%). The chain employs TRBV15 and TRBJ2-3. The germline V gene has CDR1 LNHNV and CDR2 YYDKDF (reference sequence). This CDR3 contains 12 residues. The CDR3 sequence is CATSRDHDTQYF.

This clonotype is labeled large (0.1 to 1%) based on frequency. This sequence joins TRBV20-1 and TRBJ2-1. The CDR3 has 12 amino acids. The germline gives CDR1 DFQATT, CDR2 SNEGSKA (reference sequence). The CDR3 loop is CSATTHSREQFF.

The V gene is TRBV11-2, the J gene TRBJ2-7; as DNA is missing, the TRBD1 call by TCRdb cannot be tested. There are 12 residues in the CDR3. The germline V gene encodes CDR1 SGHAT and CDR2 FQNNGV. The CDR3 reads CASSPQGDEQYF.

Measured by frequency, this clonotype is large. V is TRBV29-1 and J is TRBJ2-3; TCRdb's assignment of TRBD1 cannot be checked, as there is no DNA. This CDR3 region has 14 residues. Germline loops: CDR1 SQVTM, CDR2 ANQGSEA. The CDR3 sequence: CSVDPSTGPDTQYF.

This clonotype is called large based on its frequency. The CDR3 region is CASSPGGQPQHF. The chain combines TRBV4-1 with TRBJ1-5; TCRdb reports TRBD1, a call that lacks DNA to check it against. CDR1 is MGHRA, CDR2 YSYEKL, per germline. The length of the CDR3 is 12 residues.

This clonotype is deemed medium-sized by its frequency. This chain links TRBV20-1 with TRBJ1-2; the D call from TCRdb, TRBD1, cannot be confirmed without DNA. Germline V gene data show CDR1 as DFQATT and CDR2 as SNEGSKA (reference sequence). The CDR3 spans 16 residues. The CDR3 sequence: CSARERGAPRKDGYTF.

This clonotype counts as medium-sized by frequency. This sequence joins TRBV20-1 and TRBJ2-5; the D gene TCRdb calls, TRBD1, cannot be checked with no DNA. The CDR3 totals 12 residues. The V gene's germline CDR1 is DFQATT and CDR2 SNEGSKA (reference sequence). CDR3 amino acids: CSARESGGSQYF.

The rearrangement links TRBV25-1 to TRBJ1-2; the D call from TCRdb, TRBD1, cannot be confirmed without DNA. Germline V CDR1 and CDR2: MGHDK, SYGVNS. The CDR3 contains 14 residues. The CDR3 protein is CASSWGGGIYGYTF.

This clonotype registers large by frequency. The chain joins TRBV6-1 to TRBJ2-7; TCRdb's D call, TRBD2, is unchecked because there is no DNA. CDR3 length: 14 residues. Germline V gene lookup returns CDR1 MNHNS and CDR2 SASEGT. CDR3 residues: CASSLGLAFDEQYF.

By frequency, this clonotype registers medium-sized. CDR3 sequence: CSVKTSGKTYNEQFF. V usage is TRBV20-1 and J usage is TRBJ2-1; TCRdb reports TRBD2, a call that lacks DNA to check it against. The CDR3 is 15 residues long. Germline CDR1 is DFQATT and CDR2 is SNEGSKA (reference sequence).

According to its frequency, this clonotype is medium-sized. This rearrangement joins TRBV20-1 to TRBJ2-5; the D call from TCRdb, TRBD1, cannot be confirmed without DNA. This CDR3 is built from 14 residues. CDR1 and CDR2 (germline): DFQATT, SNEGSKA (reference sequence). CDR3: CSASGGRRQETQYF.

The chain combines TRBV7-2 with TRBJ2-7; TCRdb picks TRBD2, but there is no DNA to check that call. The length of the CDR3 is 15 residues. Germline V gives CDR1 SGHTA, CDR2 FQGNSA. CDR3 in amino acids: CASSLDWASSYEQYF.

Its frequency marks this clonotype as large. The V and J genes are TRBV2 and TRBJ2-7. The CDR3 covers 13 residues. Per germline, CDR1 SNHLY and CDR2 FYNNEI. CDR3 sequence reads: CASSGLLIGEQYF.

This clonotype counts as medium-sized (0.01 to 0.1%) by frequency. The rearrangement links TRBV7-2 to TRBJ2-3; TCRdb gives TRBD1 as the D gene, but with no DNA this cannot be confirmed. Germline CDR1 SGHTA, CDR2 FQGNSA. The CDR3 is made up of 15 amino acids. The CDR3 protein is CASILQGIGTDTQYF.

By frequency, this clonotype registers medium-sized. The CDR3 sequence is CAISPVTVNTEAFF. The chain uses TRBV10-3 and TRBJ1-1. Per germline, CDR1 ENHRY and CDR2 SYGVKD. There are 14 residues in the CDR3.

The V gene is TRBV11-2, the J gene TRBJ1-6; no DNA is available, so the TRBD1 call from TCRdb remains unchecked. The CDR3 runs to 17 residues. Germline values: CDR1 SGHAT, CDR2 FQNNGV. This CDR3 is CASSLVTGGSYNSPLHF.

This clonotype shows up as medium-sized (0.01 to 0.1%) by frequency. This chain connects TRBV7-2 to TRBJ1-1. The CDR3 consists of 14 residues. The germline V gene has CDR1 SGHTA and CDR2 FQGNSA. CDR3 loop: CASSRGLLGTEAFF.

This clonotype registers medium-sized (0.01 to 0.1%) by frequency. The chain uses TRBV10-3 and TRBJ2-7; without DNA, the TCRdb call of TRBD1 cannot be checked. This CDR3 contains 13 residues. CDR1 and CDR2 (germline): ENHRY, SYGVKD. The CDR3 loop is CAISESPLGEQYF.

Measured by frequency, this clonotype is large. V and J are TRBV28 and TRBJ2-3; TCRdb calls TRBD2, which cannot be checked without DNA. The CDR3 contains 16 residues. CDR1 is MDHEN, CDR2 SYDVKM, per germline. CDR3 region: CASSFGRERTTDTQYF.

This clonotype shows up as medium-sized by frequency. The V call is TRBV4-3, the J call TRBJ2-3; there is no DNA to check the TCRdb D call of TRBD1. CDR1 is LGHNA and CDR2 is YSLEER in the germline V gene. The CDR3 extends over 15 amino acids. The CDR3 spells CASSQDGTGGLSQYF.

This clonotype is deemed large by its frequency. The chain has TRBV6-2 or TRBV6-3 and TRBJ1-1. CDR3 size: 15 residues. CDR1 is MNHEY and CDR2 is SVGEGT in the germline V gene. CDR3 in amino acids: CASSYSIRTRAEAFF.

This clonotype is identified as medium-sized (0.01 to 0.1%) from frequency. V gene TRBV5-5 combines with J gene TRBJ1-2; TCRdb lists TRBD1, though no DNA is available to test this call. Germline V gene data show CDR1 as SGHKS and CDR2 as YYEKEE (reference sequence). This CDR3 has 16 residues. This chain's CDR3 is CASSLAPGEFEKGYTF. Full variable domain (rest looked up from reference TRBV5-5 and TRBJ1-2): DAGVTQSPTHLIKTRGQQVTLRCSPISGHKSVSWYQQVLGQGPQFIFQYYEKEERGRGNFPDRFSARQFPNYSSELNVNALLLGDSALYLCASSLAPGEFEKGYTFGSGTRLTVV.